Following are 10 T cell receptor beta chains from one sample sequenced in a study of blood T cell repertoires in COVID-19. The assay was immunoSEQ multiplex PCR, and TCRdb's table has in-frame clones only and misses some. The table includes 250,000 or so clones, more than 80% detected once. The material sequenced was peripheral blood. The receptors originated from a young man with COVID-19, enrolled during active disease.

The sample holds one count of this clone. The chain links TRBV7-3 to TRBJ1-1; TRBD1 matches at 7 bases. The V gene end was trimmed by 8 bases and the J gene end by 3 bases; junction bases not matched to a gene: 6. The CDR3 has 13 residues. The germline V gene encodes CDR1 SGHTA and CDR2 FQGTGA. CDR3 residues: CASQQGLDTEAFF. For the CDR3, the DNA is TGTGCCAGCCAACAGGGGCTGGACACTGAAGCTTTCTTT.

This clone was picked up one time. The rearrangement links TRBV6-2 or TRBV6-3 to TRBJ1-2; 8 bases map to TRBD1. The germline gives CDR1 MNHEY, CDR2 SVGEGT. V trimming: 5 bases; J trimming: 4 bases; junction bases outside the gene matches: 18. The CDR3 loop spans 18 amino acids. The CDR3 sequence is CASSGQGARTTHFYGYTF. DNA for the CDR3: TGTGCCAGCAGTGGACAGGGAGCGAGGACCACACACTTCTATGGCTACACCTTC.

This chain uses TRBV4-1 with TRBJ1-1; D might be TRBD1 (6 bases). CDR1 is MGHRA and CDR2 is YSYEKL in the germline V gene. This CDR3 has 17 amino acids. Deletions cut 1 base from V and 0 bases from J, with 15 bases between. The CDR3 region is CASSQAWDGTLNTEAFF. CDR3 bases: TGCGCCAGCAGCCAAGCTTGGGACGGGACACTGAACACTGAAGCTTTCTTT.

The gene calls are TRBV7-2 and TRBJ2-1, with D possibly matching TRBD1 (5 bases). The V end was cut by 1 base, the J end by 0 bases, with 7 bases between. Germline CDR1 reads SGHTA; CDR2 reads FQGNSA. The CDR3 spans 15 residues. The CDR3 loop is CASSLDRSSYNEQFF. CDR3 bases: TGTGCCAGCAGCTTAGACAGGAGCTCCTACAATGAGCAGTTCTTC.

The chain recombines TRBV5-1 with TRBJ1-2; TRBD1 might be the D (6 bases). The CDR3 has 15 amino acids. The ends were cut back, 4 bases at V and 0 bases at J, with 13 bases in the middle. Germline V lookup: CDR1 SGHRS, CDR2 YFSETQ. The CDR3 is CASSPLTGANYGYTF. CDR3 sequence (DNA): TGCGCCAGCAGCCCACTGACAGGAGCTAACTATGGCTACACCTTC.

The gene calls are TRBV29-1 and TRBJ1-2; 7 bases align to TRBD1. Germline values: CDR1 SQVTM, CDR2 ANQGSEA. V trimming: 7 bases; J trimming: 2 bases; junction bases outside the gene matches: 13. This CDR3 has 15 amino acids. The CDR3 bases are TGCAGCGACTCCGGGACAGAGAATGCGAACTATGGCTACACCTTC. It encodes CSDSGTENANYGYTF.

The chain has TRBV28 and TRBJ2-4, with TRBD2 matching 10 bases. The CDR3 is 19 amino acids. Per the germline V gene, CDR1 is MDHEN and CDR2 is SYDVKM. V lost 1 base and J lost 0; bases outside the gene matches: 9. Here the CDR3 DNA reads TGTGCCAGCAGTTTATCGGTAGCGGGAGGCGCGGGAGCCAAAAACATTCAGTACTTC. Its protein product is CASSLSVAGGAGAKNIQYF.

The chain carries TRBV19 and TRBJ2-7, with TRBD2 as a possible D gene (5 bases). The CDR3 is 15 amino acids. Trimming left V 1 base short and J 0 bases short, with 10 bases between. Germline V gene data show CDR1 as LNHDA and CDR2 as SQIVND (reference sequence). The CDR3 bases are TGTGCCAGTAGTATAGCCGGCGGGTACTCCTACGAGCAGTACTTC. It translates to CASSIAGGYSYEQYF.

In DNA, the CDR3 is TGCGCCAGCAGCTTCAGTTGGGCGAACACTGAAGCTTTCTTT. It yields the protein CASSFSWANTEAFF. The genes are TRBV5-1 and TRBJ1-1; no firm D call. This CDR3 contains 14 residues. Germline CDR1 is SGHRS and CDR2 is YFSETQ. V lost 2 bases to trimming and J lost 1 base, with 9 bases between them. The complete variable domain, with remaining parts taken from reference TRBV5-1 and TRBJ1-1, reads KAGVTQTPRYLIKTRGQQVTLSCSPISGHRSVSWYQQTPGQGLQFLFEYFSETQRNKGNFPGRFSGRQFSNSRSEMNVSTLELGDSALYLCASSFSWANTEAFFGQGTRLTVV.

The V gene is TRBV29-1, the J gene TRBJ2-5, with TRBD2 as a possible D gene (6 bases). Trimming took 4 bases from V and 2 from J, leaving 14 bases between them. The CDR3 length is 14 residues. CDR1 and CDR2 from the germline V gene are SQVTM and ANQGSEA. The CDR3 nucleotides read TGCAGCGTTGCTCAGCGGGTCTTACAAGAGACCCAGTACTTC. Translating gives CSVAQRVLQETQYF.